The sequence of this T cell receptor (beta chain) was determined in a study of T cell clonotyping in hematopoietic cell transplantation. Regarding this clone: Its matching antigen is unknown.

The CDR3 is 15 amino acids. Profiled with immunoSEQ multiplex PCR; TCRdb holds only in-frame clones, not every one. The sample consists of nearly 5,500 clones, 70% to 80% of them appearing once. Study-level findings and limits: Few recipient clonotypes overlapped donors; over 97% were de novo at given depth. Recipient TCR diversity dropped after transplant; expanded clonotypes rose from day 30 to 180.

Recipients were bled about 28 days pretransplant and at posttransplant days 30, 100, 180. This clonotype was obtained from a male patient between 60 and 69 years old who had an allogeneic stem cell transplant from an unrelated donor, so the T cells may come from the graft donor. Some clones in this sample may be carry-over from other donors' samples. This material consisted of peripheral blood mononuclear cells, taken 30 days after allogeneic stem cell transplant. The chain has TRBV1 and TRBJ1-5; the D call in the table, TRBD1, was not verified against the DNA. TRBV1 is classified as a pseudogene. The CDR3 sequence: CTSRSTGVDGQPQHF. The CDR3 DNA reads TGCACCAGCAGGTCAACAGGGGTGGACGGTCAGCCCCAGCATTTT.